A single sample is the source of the 6 T cell receptor beta chains below, sequenced in a study of PD-1 blockade in mismatch repair-deficient tumors. Data came from immunoSEQ multiplex PCR; TCRdb stores just in-frame clones and leaves some out. In the table there are about 110,000 clones, around three quarters of which are singletons. The sequencing used peripheral blood, collected roughly 13 months after starting pembrolizumab. The receptor source for this set is an adult with mismatch repair-deficient cancer.

Comments on this clone: Distinct nucleotide sequences in the sample also encode this CDR3. This CDR3 reads CASSLSGSSYEQYF. The DNA for the CDR3 is TGCGCCAGCAGCCTCAGCGGGAGCTCCTACGAGCAGTACTTC. The chain joins TRBV5-1 to TRBJ2-7; 8 bases agree with TRBD2. In germline, CDR1 is SGHRS, CDR2 YFSETQ. V shed 4 bases, J shed 0 bases, and the junction held 3 bases outside the gene matches. This CDR3 is 14 amino acids long.

V gene TRBV15 combines with J gene TRBJ2-1; TRBD1 is a possible D gene (6 bases). The CDR3 has 14 residues. Germline CDR1 reads LNHNV; CDR2 reads YYDKDF (reference sequence). V was shortened by 3 bases and J by 7 bases, with 13 bases between the two germline ends. CDR3 in DNA: TGTGCCACCAGCAGTCGACAGGCCTCTAATGAGCAGTTCTTC. Its protein product is CATSSRQASNEQFF.

V gene TRBV9 combines with J gene TRBJ2-1, with D uncertain. V lost 3 bases and J 2 bases, leaving 6 bases between the germline ends. CDR1 SGDLS and CDR2 YYNGEE come from the germline V gene. The CDR3 is 13 residues long. In DNA, the CDR3 is TGTGCCAGCAGCGATTCACCCTACAATGAGCAGTTCTTC. Translation: CASSDSPYNEQFF.

The rearrangement uses TRBV21-1 and TRBJ1-2; TRBD1, as called in the table, went unchecked against the DNA. TRBV21-1 is termed a pseudogene. This CDR3 has 11 residues. Written as DNA, the CDR3 is TGTGCCAGCAGCGGCATATACGGCTACACCTTC. As protein: CASSGIYGYTF.

This clone was observed a single time. Written as DNA, the CDR3 is TGTGCCAGCAGCCAACTGCGGGAAGGGACAGATACGCAGTATTTT. It is translated as CASSQLREGTDTQYF. V usage is TRBV14 and J usage is TRBJ2-3; a weak D match, TRBD2 (6 bases). Trimming removed 2 bases from V and 3 bases from J, with 12 bases in between. The CDR3 contains 15 residues. Germline V gene data show CDR1 as SGHDN and CDR2 as FVKESK.

DNA for the CDR3: TGTGCCAGCAGCTTAGAGACCCAGTACTTC. Translated, it gives CASSLETQYF. The gene calls are TRBV5-8 and TRBJ2-5; no clear D gene. The germline gives CDR1 SGHTS, CDR2 YDEGEE. The germline V and J ends were trimmed by 2 bases and 4 bases, with 0 bases remaining between them. CDR3 length: 10 residues.